Each of the 26 T cell receptor beta chains below was sequenced from the same sample in a study of blood T cell repertoires in COVID-19. Produced via immunoSEQ multiplex PCR; TCRdb's table is partial and in-frame only. Here the sample spans more than 300,000 clones, more than 85% being singletons. The specimen was PBMCs or T cells enriched from blood (not recorded which). The receptors originated from a middle-aged woman who had been exposed to COVID-19.

The chain is built from TRBV24-1 and TRBJ1-1; no definite D call. Germline V gene data show CDR1 as KGHDR and CDR2 as SFDVKD. V was trimmed by 7 bases and J by 7 bases, leaving 9 bases between them. The CDR3 contains 11 residues. The chain's CDR3 is CATRPPGEAFF. CDR3 bases: TGTGCCACCAGACCCCCCGGTGAAGCTTTCTTT.

The sample holds one count of this clone. This chain connects TRBV7-2 to TRBJ2-2, with D possibly being TRBD2 (5 bases). Germline CDR1 SGHTA, CDR2 FQGNSA. Deletions cut 5 bases from V and 2 bases from J, with 12 bases between. The CDR3 is made up of 15 amino acids. CDR3 residues: CASSEHGDNTGELFF. DNA for the CDR3: TGTGCCAGCAGCGAACACGGGGATAACACCGGGGAGCTGTTTTTT.

The V and J genes are TRBV12-3 or TRBV12-4 and TRBJ2-1; no reliable D call. The CDR3 is 12 residues long. Trimming took 1 base from V and 7 from J, leaving 5 bases between them. The CDR3 sequence is CASSLGPNEQFF. The CDR3 nucleotides are TGTGCCAGCAGTTTAGGGCCGAATGAGCAGTTCTTC.

The chain is built from TRBV5-1 and TRBJ1-1; possible D gene TRBD1, 5 bases. V lost 0 bases and J 1 base, leaving 22 bases between the germline ends. This CDR3 is built from 19 residues. Germline CDR1 and CDR2: SGHRS and YFSETQ. CDR3: CASSLVQAPSWGRNTEAFF. The CDR3 DNA is TGCGCCAGCAGCTTGGTGCAGGCCCCGTCGTGGGGCCGGAACACTGAAGCTTTCTTT.

The chain has TRBV30 and TRBJ2-7, with 8 bases lining up with TRBD2. Germline loops: CDR1 GTSNPN, CDR2 SVGIG (reference sequence). Trimming cost V 1 base and J 8 bases; bases outside gene matches: 13. The CDR3 loop spans 15 amino acids. CDR3 sequence (DNA): TGTGCCTGGAGTGGGCGTAGCGGGGCCACGGGAAAGCAGTACTTC. The encoded protein is CAWSGRSGATGKQYF.

The V call is TRBV5-6, the J call TRBJ1-2, with a possible D match to TRBD1 (6 bases). The CDR3 is 14 residues long. Germline-derived CDR1 and CDR2 are SGHDT and YYEEEE. Trimming removed 7 bases at V and 0 bases at J, with 13 bases between. The CDR3 sequence is CASFRDITNYGYTF. The CDR3 nucleotides are TGTGCCAGCTTCCGGGACATCACTAACTATGGCTACACCTTC.

The V call is TRBV30, the J call TRBJ2-5; TRBD2 is a possible D gene (5 bases). This CDR3 is 15 amino acids long. Germline CDR1 is GTSNPN and CDR2 is SVGIG (reference sequence). Trimming took off 0 bases at V and 1 base at J, with 12 bases between the two ends. CDR3: CAWSVDSKGQETQYF. The CDR3 DNA is TGTGCCTGGAGTGTGGACTCAAAAGGCCAAGAGACCCAGTACTTC.

The genes are TRBV19 and TRBJ1-6; D is perhaps TRBD1 (5 bases). There are 19 residues in the CDR3. Germline CDR1 LNHDA, CDR2 SQIVND (reference sequence). V dropped 3 bases and J dropped 0 bases, with 18 bases sitting between them. The CDR3 loop reads CASSIAGIVTDSYNSPLHF. The DNA of the CDR3 is TGTGCCAGTAGTATCGCAGGGATTGTAACGGACTCCTATAATTCACCCCTCCACTTT.

This chain joins TRBV5-1 and TRBJ2-1; 7 positions agree with TRBD2. Trimming took 7 bases from V and 5 from J; bases not matched to a gene: 12. Germline V gene sequence: CDR1 SGHRS, CDR2 YFSETQ. This CDR3 is 15 amino acids long. This CDR3 reads CASRPPGGLNNEQFF. CDR3 nucleotides: TGCGCCAGCCGTCCCCCCGGGGGGTTGAACAATGAGCAGTTCTTC.

The chain recombines TRBV7-3 with TRBJ1-2; TRBD1 matches at 12 bases. J gave up 8 bases and V 6 bases, and 10 bases lay outside the gene matches. Germline CDR1 and CDR2: SGHTA and FQGTGA. The CDR3 length is 15 residues. The chain's CDR3 is CASRPGQGANEGYTF. For the CDR3, the DNA is TGTGCCAGCAGGCCGGGACAGGGGGCGAATGAAGGCTACACCTTC.

The CDR3 region has the DNA TGTGCCAGCACAGACAGACCTAACTATGGCTACACCTTC. It specifies CASTDRPNYGYTF. V usage is TRBV2 and J usage is TRBJ1-2, with a weak D call TRBD1 (5 bases). This CDR3 contains 13 residues. The V end lost 7 bases, the J end lost 0 bases, and 9 bases lay between the germline ends. CDR1 and CDR2 from the germline V gene are SNHLY and FYNNEI.

J is TRBJ1-2 and V is TRBV19; 7 nucleotides line up with TRBD1. The germline gives CDR1 LNHDA, CDR2 SQIVND (reference sequence). The CDR3 is 14 residues long. V dropped 5 bases and J dropped 9; count of bases not matched to a gene: 12. The CDR3 bases are TGTGCCAGTAGTGGGGTAACAGGGGCGCATCGCTACACCTTC. Translated: CASSGVTGAHRYTF.

The chain carries TRBV9 and TRBJ2-3; the D is unclear. Looked up from germline, CDR1 is SGDLS and CDR2 is YYNGEE. V gave up 0 bases and J gave up 1 base, with 6 bases separating them. The CDR3 sequence is 14 residues long. CDR3 loop: CASSVGIGTDTQYF. The CDR3 DNA sequence: TGTGCCAGCAGCGTAGGAATAGGCACAGATACGCAGTATTTT.

This chain uses TRBV15 with TRBJ2-1; 7 nucleotides agree with TRBD1. This CDR3 is built from 15 residues. Germline V gives CDR1 LNHNV, CDR2 YYDKDF (reference sequence). With V trimmed by 1 base and J by 9 bases, 9 bases remained unmatched. The CDR3 reads CATSRGEGAVIEQFF. CDR3 sequence (DNA): TGTGCCACCAGCAGAGGCGAGGGGGCGGTTATTGAGCAGTTCTTC.

In DNA form, the CDR3 reads TGTGCCAGCAGTTACAGTGGGGTCGGGGTCCCTTACAATGAGCAGTTCTTC. Protein sequence: CASSYSGVGVPYNEQFF. The chain links TRBV6-2 or TRBV6-3 to TRBJ2-1; the D gene is possibly TRBD2 (5 bases). The CDR3 spans 17 residues. Trimming pared 2 bases from V and 4 bases from J, leaving 18 bases between. Germline V CDR1 and CDR2: MNHEY, SVGEGT.

The chain recombines TRBV9 with TRBJ1-6; D might be TRBD1 (5 bases). Deletions cut 4 bases from V and 1 base from J, with 6 bases between. Germline V CDR1 and CDR2: SGDLS, YYNGEE. This CDR3 is built from 14 residues. This CDR3 reads CASSPGSYNSPLHF. The CDR3 DNA reads as TGTGCCAGCAGCCCAGGGTCCTATAATTCACCCCTCCACTTT. Full variable domain (missing parts from reference TRBV9 and TRBJ1-6): DSGVTQTPKHLITATGQRVTLRCSPRSGDLSVYWYQQSLDQGLQFLIQYYNGEERAKGNILERFSAQQFPDLHSELNLSSLELGDSALYFCASSPGSYNSPLHFGNGTRLTVT.

V gene TRBV27 combines with J gene TRBJ1-1; D is unresolved. Deletions cut 2 bases from V and 1 base from J, with 5 bases between. Germline V lookup: CDR1 MNHEY, CDR2 SMNVEV (reference sequence). CDR3 size: 13 residues. For the CDR3, the DNA is TGTGCCAGCAGTTTACCGGGGAACACTGAAGCTTTCTTT. Translated, it gives CASSLPGNTEAFF.

The chain recombines TRBV7-2 with TRBJ1-2, with a tentative D call TRBD1 (6 bases). The CDR3 has 14 amino acids. The V gene's germline CDR1 is SGHTA and CDR2 FQGNSA. Trimming stripped 5 bases from V and 3 bases from J, with 13 bases between. The CDR3 here is CASSPYRQDYGYTF. The CDR3 coding sequence is TGTGCCAGCAGCCCCTACCGACAGGACTATGGCTACACCTTC.

As for this clone: The same CDR3 also results from other DNA sequences found in this sample. The chain joins TRBV7-2 to TRBJ2-5; tentative D call: TRBD1 (5 bases). Trimming cost V 1 base and J 4 bases, with 7 bases left between them. The CDR3 contains 13 residues. Germline CDR1 and CDR2: SGHTA and FQGNSA. DNA for the CDR3: TGTGCCAGCAGCTTAGGGGGCAGAGAGACCCAGTACTTC. Encoded protein: CASSLGGRETQYF.

The chain joins TRBV4-3 to TRBJ2-7, with D perhaps TRBD2 (5 bases). The V gene lost 3 bases and the J gene lost 2 bases, with 14 bases spanning the gap. Germline V gene lookup returns CDR1 LGHNA and CDR2 YSLEER. This CDR3 contains 15 residues. CDR3 region: CASSHEHLATYEQYF. CDR3 nucleotide sequence: TGCGCCAGCAGCCACGAGCACCTAGCCACCTACGAGCAGTACTTC.

This clone was counted between two and nine times. CDR3 DNA sequence: TGTGCCAGTAGTATGACTAGCGGGAACTACGAGCAGTACTTC. Its protein product is CASSMTSGNYEQYF. The V call is TRBV19, the J call TRBJ2-7; 11 bases map to TRBD2. The CDR3 is 14 residues long. V trimming: 3 bases; J trimming: 3 bases; junction bases outside the gene matches: 1. In germline, CDR1 is LNHDA, CDR2 SQIVND (reference sequence).

This clone appeared once. This rearrangement joins TRBV25-1 to TRBJ2-3; D is ambiguous. Trimming took 5 bases from V and 0 from J, leaving 3 bases between them. The germline V gene has CDR1 MGHDK and CDR2 SYGVNS. The CDR3 has 12 amino acids. DNA for the CDR3: TGTGCCAGCAGTACTAGCACAGATACGCAGTATTTT. This sequence encodes CASSTSTDTQYF.

In DNA form, the CDR3 reads TGTGCCAGCAGAGGACAGGCGCTTAATTATAATTCACCCCTCCACTTT. Translation: CASRGQALNYNSPLHF. The chain carries TRBV2 and TRBJ1-6; TRBD1 aligns across 7 bases. The CDR3 has 16 amino acids. After removal of 6 bases from V and 4 bases from J, the junction contained 9 bases not matched to a gene. CDR1 and CDR2 (germline): SNHLY, FYNNEI.

The rearrangement links TRBV21-1 to TRBJ2-1; the DNA was not compared with TRBD2, the D call given in the table. TRBV21-1 is labeled a pseudogene. The CDR3 consists of 14 residues. This chain's CDR3 is CASSKARHYNEQFF. CDR3 sequence (DNA): TGTGCCAGCAGCAAAGCGCGCCACTACAATGAGCAGTTCTTC.

The chain uses TRBV12-5 and TRBJ1-1; D gene unclear. Germline assignment: CDR1 LGHNT and CDR2 FRNRAP. CDR3 size: 15 residues. The ends were cut back, 5 bases at V and 0 bases at J, with 13 bases in the middle. The CDR3: CASGSLRGMNTEAFF. DNA for the CDR3: TGTGCTAGTGGTAGCCTGAGAGGAATGAACACTGAAGCTTTCTTT.

The rearrangement links TRBV7-2 to TRBJ2-7, with 12 positions matching TRBD2. J gave up 13 bases and V 5 bases, and 12 bases lay outside the gene matches. CDR1 and CDR2 (germline): SGHTA, FQGNSA. The CDR3 is 14 residues long. CDR3 sequence reads: CASSQLTSGGPIYF. As DNA, the CDR3 is TGTGCCAGCAGCCAGTTAACTAGCGGGGGGCCTATTTACTTC.